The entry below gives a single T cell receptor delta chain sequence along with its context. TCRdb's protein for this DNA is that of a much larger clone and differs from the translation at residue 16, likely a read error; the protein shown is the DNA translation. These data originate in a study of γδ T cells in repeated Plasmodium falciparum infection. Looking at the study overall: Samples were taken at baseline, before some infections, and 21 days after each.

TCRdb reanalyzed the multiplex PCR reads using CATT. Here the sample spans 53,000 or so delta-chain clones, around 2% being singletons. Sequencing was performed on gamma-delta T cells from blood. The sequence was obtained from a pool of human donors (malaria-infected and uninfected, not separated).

CDR3 amino acids: CAFISSATVWGARNTEKLIF. DNA for the CDR3: TGTGCCTTTATATCTTCCGCTACAGTCTGGGGGGCCAGGAACACCGAGAAACTCATCTTT. The V and J genes are TRDV3 and TRDJ1; TRDD3 agrees at 7 bases. The J gene is not listed in TCRdb, so it was assigned here from a DNA match to germline. CDR1 is TVYSNPD, CDR2 GDNSRS, per germline (reference sequence). The CDR3 runs 20 residues.